This is a list of T cell receptor beta chains from one sample in a study of identical twins. TCRdb passed the 5' RACE reads through MiXCR, listing each CDR3 protein once. The sample contains 400,000 to 500,000 distinct CDR3 sequences, less than 20% of which appear only once. Sequencing was done on a sample of naive T cells sorted from blood. The receptors were gathered from a man between 50 and 59 years old in good health. Each CDR3 is given with its conserved first and last residue. A D gene is named only where the DNA matches it firmly. Only some rows state a clone size, as once, few, many or a class for expanded clones.

J | V | D | size | DNA | CDR3
TRBJ2-7 | TRBV7-9 | TRBD1 | many | TGTGCCAGCAGCCGCCCCAAGGTGACAGGGGACGAGCAGTACTTC | CASSRPKVTGDEQYF
TRBJ2-3 | TRBV10-1 | - | - | TGCGCCAGCAGCGCCGGGCCAGGCACAGATACGCAGTATTTT | CASSAGPGTDTQYF
TRBJ1-2 | TRBV20-1 | TRBD1 | - | TGCAGTGCTGTGACAGGGAACTATGGCTACACCTTC | CSAVTGNYGYTF
TRBJ2-3 | TRBV7-2 | TRBD1 | few | TGTGCCAGCAGCCCAATGGACAGGGTCCCAGATACGCAGTATTTT | CASSPMDRVPDTQYF
TRBJ2-7 | TRBV29-1 | - | few | TGCAGCGTTGAATCGGTTGGCTACGAGCAGTACTTC | CSVESVGYEQYF
TRBJ2-3 | TRBV12-3/TRBV12-4 | - | many | TGTGCCAGCAGTTTAGCGGTCGGGGGCGGTACGCAGTATTTT | CASSLAVGGGTQYF
TRBJ2-1 | TRBV27 | TRBD1 | many | TGTGCCAGCAGTTCTTTGGGACAGGAGTTATACAATGAGCAGTTCTTC | CASSSLGQELYNEQFF
TRBJ2-5 | TRBV9 | - | - | TGTGCCAGCAGCAAGGAGGGGGCACCCCCAGAGACCCAGTACTTC | CASSKEGAPPETQYF
TRBJ2-7 | TRBV27 | TRBD2 | few | TGTGCCAGCAGTCCAGGCGGGACTAGCATATTCTACGAGCAGTACTTC | CASSPGGTSIFYEQYF
TRBJ2-3 | TRBV29-1 | TRBD1 | - | TGCAGCGTCGTCCCGGGACAGCACTCAGATACGCAGTATTTT | CSVVPGQHSDTQYF
TRBJ2-1 | TRBV18 | - | - | TGTGCCAGCTCACCACCGTGGGTCTCGAACAGGGATACCTTTTACAATGAGCAGTTCTTC | CASSPPWVSNRDTFYNEQFF
TRBJ2-1 | TRBV6-2/TRBV6-3 | TRBD2 | - | TGTGCCAGCAGGAGAACTAGCGCCAATGAGCAGTTCTTC | CASRRTSANEQFF
TRBJ2-7 | TRBV7-2 | - | many | TGTGCCAGCAGCATCAGACAGGTTTCCTACGAGCAGTACTTC | CASSIRQVSYEQYF
TRBJ2-1 | TRBV7-2 | - | - | TGTGCCACACTGACAGGGACTCTAAATGAGCAGTTCTTC | CATLTGTLNEQFF